These 29 T cell receptor beta chains share one sample of origin, sequenced in a study of T cell repertoires in cytomegalovirus infection. TCRdb analysed the reads with MiXCR anew, one entry per CDR3 protein. The sample shows about 890,000 distinct CDR3 sequences, around 32% of them seen only once. These TCRs' antigens remain unknown. This specimen consisted of cultured CD8+ T cells from PBMCs, obtained from culture after CMV antigen stimulation. The receptor source for this set is a human donor in good health (CMV status not recorded). Some clones in this sample may be carry-over from other donors' samples.

This clonotype was counted between two and nine times. The chain combines TRBV28 with TRBJ1-4, with a weak D call TRBD1 (5 bases). Trimming cost V 3 bases and J 5 bases, with 16 bases left between them. CDR1 and CDR2 (germline): MDHEN, SYDVKM. There are 16 residues in the CDR3. The CDR3 DNA is TGTGCCAGCAGTTTTTTTTCGCCAGGACAAAATGAAAAACTGTTTTTT. This codes for CASSFFSPGQNEKLFF. Together with reference TRBV28 and TRBJ1-4, the CDR3 gives the full variable domain: DVKVTQSSRYLVKRTGEKVFLECVQDMDHENMFWYRQDPGLGLRLIYFSYDVKMKEKGDIPEGYSVSREKKERFSLILESASTNQTSMYLCASSFFSPGQNEKLFFGSGTQLSVL.

The CDR3 region is CASSLPHLRDRDLLYSYEQYV. The CDR3 nucleotides are TGTGCCAGCAGCTTACCCCACTTGAGGGACAGGGACCTACTTTACTCCTACGAGCAGTACGTC. The chain joins TRBV7-9 to TRBJ2-7, with 9 bases that match TRBD1. The CDR3 sequence is 21 residues long. The germline gives CDR1 SEHNR, CDR2 FQNEAQ (reference sequence). V lost 2 bases and J lost 0; bases outside the gene matches: 20.

This clonotype was detected only a few times. The chain employs TRBV7-2 and TRBJ1-1, with D possibly matching TRBD1 (5 bases). Trimming took 4 bases from V and 8 from J, leaving 11 bases between them. This CDR3 contains 12 residues. The germline CDR1 and CDR2 sequences are SGHTA and FQGNSA. CDR3 protein: CASSSYQGEAFF. Written as DNA, the CDR3 is TGTGCCAGCAGCTCCTACCAGGGAGAAGCTTTCTTT.

The gene calls are TRBV4-1 and TRBJ2-7; D possibly matches TRBD1 or TRBD2 (5 bases each). This CDR3 is built from 15 residues. V gave up 4 bases and J gave up 3 bases, with 16 bases separating them. Germline values: CDR1 MGHRA, CDR2 YSYEKL. CDR3 nucleotides: TGCGCCAGCAGCCTATACCAGGGACCTAGCTACGAGCAGTACTTC. Translating it yields CASSLYQGPSYEQYF.

The chain has TRBV27 and TRBJ2-7, with 8 bases matching TRBD1. There are 14 residues in the CDR3. In germline, CDR1 is MNHEY, CDR2 SMNVEV (reference sequence). The junction had 10 bases not matched to a gene; V was cut back by 8 bases and J by 4 bases. The CDR3 DNA follows: TGTGCCAGCGCGGAGCAGGGGGCAGTGTACGAGCAGTACTTC. This codes for CASAEQGAVYEQYF.

This clonotype was seen many times. The chain uses TRBV7-2 and TRBJ1-6, with a weak D call TRBD1 (5 bases). The CDR3 spans 16 residues. Germline CDR1 reads SGHTA; CDR2 reads FQGNSA. V was cut by 3 bases and J by 3 bases, with 12 bases left in between. In nucleotides, the CDR3 is TGTGCCAGCAGCTTGGGACGAGGATTCTATAATTCACCCCTCCACTTT. Translation gives CASSLGRGFYNSPLHF.

The chain couples TRBV27 to TRBJ2-7; D possibly corresponds to TRBD2 (5 bases). The CDR3 covers 14 residues. Trimming left V 5 bases short and J 4 bases short, with 15 bases between. Germline V gene lookup returns CDR1 MNHEY and CDR2 SMNVEV (reference sequence). Here the CDR3 reads CASSLTGIKYEQYF. CDR3 in DNA: TGTGCCAGCAGTCTGACCGGGATTAAGTACGAGCAGTACTTC.

This clonotype was seen a handful of times. V and J are TRBV11-2 and TRBJ2-2; 9 nucleotides match TRBD1. V gave up 3 bases and J gave up 5 bases; unmatched junction bases: 7. This CDR3 has 16 residues. Germline V CDR1 and CDR2: SGHAT, FQNNGV. The CDR3 coding sequence is TGTGCCAGCAGCTTCAAGACAGGGGGTCGAACCGGGGAGCTGTTTTTT. It specifies CASSFKTGGRTGELFF.

In its sample, this clonotype was seen a few times. The rearrangement joins TRBV7-6 to TRBJ2-1, with TRBD1 identical over 7 bases. The CDR3 length is 14 residues. With V trimmed by 4 bases and J by 10 bases, 10 bases remained unmatched. Germline CDR1 reads SGHVS; CDR2 reads FNYEAQ. Written as DNA, the CDR3 is TGTGCCAGCAGCTCGAGGACAGGAATGAGGGAGCAGTTCTTC. Translation: CASSSRTGMREQFF.

This clonotype was found a few times. This chain's CDR3 is CSAREDRLQYV. The CDR3 region has the DNA TGCAGTGCTAGAGAAGACAGGCTGCAGTACGTC. V gene TRBV20-1 combines with J gene TRBJ2-7; tentatively, D is TRBD1 (6 bases). V was pared by 0 bases and J by 9 bases, with 9 bases between. CDR3 length equals 11 residues. From germline, CDR1 is DFQATT and CDR2 SNEGSKA (reference sequence).

For this clonotype: This clone may be a read error of a much larger clone one base away. This chain joins TRBV6-6 and TRBJ2-5; unclear D gene. This CDR3 spans 12 amino acids. Germline V gene data show CDR1 as MNHNY and CDR2 as SVGAGI (reference sequence). V gave up 1 base and J gave up 0 bases, with 0 bases separating them. In DNA form, the CDR3 reads TGTGCCAGCAGTTACTACCAAGAGACCCAGTACTTC. This sequence encodes CASSYYQETQYF.

In this sample, this clonotype turned up a few times. The V gene is TRBV6-6, the J gene TRBJ2-3; 9 bases agree with TRBD1. The V gene end was trimmed by 4 bases and the J gene end by 2 bases; junction bases not matched to a gene: 7. The CDR3 contains 16 residues. Germline CDR1 and CDR2: MNHNY and SVGAGI (reference sequence). Written as DNA, the CDR3 is TGTGCCAGCAGTTCGCCGGACAGGGGACACACAGATACGCAGTATTTT. Translation gives CASSSPDRGHTDTQYF.

This clonotype was counted many times. The chain employs TRBV7-4 and TRBJ1-2, with 7 bases identical to TRBD1. CDR1 and CDR2 from the germline V gene are SGHVT and SQSDAQ. Losses at the gene ends were 5 bases for V and 6 bases for J; bases not matched to a gene: 18. The CDR3 is 17 residues long. The chain's CDR3 is CASSPALGRTGAHGYTF. The CDR3 DNA is TGTGCCAGCAGCCCAGCCCTAGGACGGACAGGAGCGCATGGCTACACCTTC. The variable domain in full, completed from reference TRBV7-4 and TRBJ1-2, reads GAGVSQSPRYKVAKRGRDVALRCDSISGHVTLYWYRQTLGQGSEVLTYSQSDAQRDKSGRPSGRFSAERPERSVSTLKIQRTEQGDSAVYLCASSPALGRTGAHGYTFGSGTRLTVV.

The chain employs TRBV12-3 or TRBV12-4 and TRBJ1-6; weak D call: TRBD1 (6 bases). The length of the CDR3 is 18 residues. The V end lost 3 bases, the J end lost 9 bases, and 24 bases lay between the germline ends. The CDR3 DNA is TGTGCCAGCAGTTTTAATTGGCAGGGGAATATAAGGGGTTCACCCCTCCACTTT. Translated, it gives CASSFNWQGNIRGSPLHF.

This clonotype was detected many times. The rearrangement links TRBV7-2 to TRBJ1-1; D gene unclear. The V end was cut by 3 bases, the J end by 8 bases, with 13 bases between. This CDR3 region has 13 residues. The V gene's germline CDR1 is SGHTA and CDR2 FQGNSA. CDR3 loop: CASSLARHAEAFF. CDR3 bases: TGTGCCAGCAGCTTGGCGCGACACGCGGAAGCTTTCTTT. The complete variable domain, with remaining parts taken from reference TRBV7-2 and TRBJ1-1, reads GAGVSQSPSNKVTEKGKDVELRCDPISGHTALYWYRQSLGQGLEFLIYFQGNSAPDKSGLPSDRFSAERTGGSVSTLTIQRTQQEDSAVYLCASSLARHAEAFFGQGTRLTVV.

The rearrangement links TRBV2 to TRBJ2-5; 9 positions match TRBD1. Trimming cost V 3 bases and J 5 bases; bases outside gene matches: 10. CDR3 length equals 16 residues. CDR1 and CDR2 (germline): SNHLY, FYNNEI. The CDR3 here is CASSDDVDRGWETQYF. CDR3 nucleotides: TGTGCCAGCAGTGATGACGTGGACAGGGGATGGGAGACCCAGTACTTC.

CDR3 sequence reads: CASSEVSLGGPQHF. Here the CDR3 DNA reads TGTGCCAGCAGTGAAGTCTCCCTGGGAGGGCCCCAGCATTTT. The chain links TRBV6-1 to TRBJ1-5; D unclear. This CDR3 comprises 14 residues. Between the trimmed V and J ends, which lost 1 base and 9 bases, there was a span of 13 bases. CDR1 and CDR2 from the germline V gene are MNHNS and SASEGT.

The chain joins TRBV19 to TRBJ1-5, with 8 bases matching TRBD1. The V segment lost 4 bases and the J segment 5 bases; nucleotides outside the gene matches: 4. CDR1 is LNHDA, CDR2 SQIVND, per germline (reference sequence). CDR3 length: 14 amino acids. The CDR3 sequence: CASSTDREDQPQHF. The CDR3 DNA is TGTGCCAGTAGTACGGACAGGGAGGATCAGCCCCAGCATTTT.

J is TRBJ1-1 and V is TRBV6-2 or TRBV6-3; D is ambiguous. CDR1 and CDR2 from the germline V gene are MNHEY and SVGEGT. V lost 2 bases and J 6 bases, leaving 10 bases between the germline ends. The CDR3 runs to 13 residues. The CDR3 loop is CASSYVRRAEAFF. The CDR3, as DNA: TGTGCCAGCAGTTACGTCCGGCGGGCTGAAGCTTTCTTT.

The chain's CDR3 is CASNNVPRLLGEQYF. Written as DNA, the CDR3 is TGTGCCAGCAACAACGTTCCTCGGTTGTTAGGCGAGCAGTACTTC. V is TRBV2 and J is TRBJ2-7; D gene uncertain. The CDR3 sequence is 15 residues long. V was pared by 7 bases and J by 6 bases, with 22 bases between. Germline CDR1 and CDR2: SNHLY and FYNNEI.

This chain uses TRBV6-5 with TRBJ1-1, with D maybe TRBD1 (5 bases). This CDR3 spans 14 amino acids. In germline, CDR1 is MNHEY, CDR2 SVGAGI. Between the trimmed V and J ends, which lost 2 bases and 4 bases, there was a span of 11 bases. CDR3 in DNA: TGTGCCAGCAGTTACGGACATGGCGCCACTGAAGCTTTCTTT. It codes for CASSYGHGATEAFF.

The chain carries TRBV4-2 and TRBJ1-4, with TRBD1 matching over 11 bases. V was clipped by 5 bases and J by 8 bases; unmatched bases: 13. The CDR3 is made up of 17 amino acids. Germline CDR1 LGHNA, CDR2 YNFKEQ. This chain's CDR3 is CASSSGTGGNWLEKLFF. DNA of the CDR3: TGTGCCAGCAGCTCCGGGACAGGGGGTAACTGGCTGGAAAAACTGTTTTTT.

Remarks on this clonotype: The junction departs from germline at one end; a sequencing error may be responsible. V usage is TRBV7-2 and J usage is TRBJ1-5; 8 positions agree with TRBD1. The germline V gene encodes CDR1 SGHTA and CDR2 FQGNSA. CDR3 size: 14 residues. The CDR3 sequence is CASSPGQGNQPQYF. The CDR3 coding sequence is TGTGCCAGCAGCCCTGGACAGGGAAATCAGCCCCAGTATTTC.

The chain links TRBV7-6 to TRBJ2-7, with 12 bases identical to TRBD2. V dropped 5 bases and J dropped 5; count of bases not matched to a gene: 4. Looked up from germline, CDR1 is SGHVS and CDR2 is FNYEAQ. The CDR3 spans 14 residues. CDR3 sequence reads: CASSPRTSGNEQYF. The DNA for the CDR3 is TGTGCCAGCAGCCCCCGGACTAGCGGGAACGAGCAGTACTTC.

This rearrangement joins TRBV15 to TRBJ2-5; 9 bases are a match to TRBD2. The CDR3 runs to 15 residues. Germline CDR1 and CDR2: LNHNV and YYDKDF (reference sequence). J lost 5 bases, V lost 1 base, and 5 bases had no gene match. The chain's CDR3 is CATSRVIAGVETQYF. The CDR3 DNA sequence: TGTGCCACCAGCAGAGTCATAGCGGGGGTCGAGACCCAGTACTTC. Full variable domain (rest looked up from reference TRBV15 and TRBJ2-5): DAMVIQNPRYQVTQFGKPVTLSCSQTLNHNVMYWYQQKSSQAPKLLFHYYDKDFNNEADTPDNFQSRRPNTSFCFLDIRSPGLGDTAMYLCATSRVIAGVETQYFGPGTRLLVL.

The gene calls are TRBV5-8 and TRBJ2-5; perhaps TRBD1 as D (6 bases). Germline V gene data show CDR1 as SGHTS and CDR2 as YDEGEE. V shed 2 bases and J shed 5 bases, with 13 bases lying between them. This CDR3 region has 14 residues. DNA for the CDR3: TGTGCCAGCAGCTTCGGGACACCGGCGGAGACCCAGTACTTC. Amino acid sequence: CASSFGTPAETQYF. Full variable domain (remainder filled in from reference TRBV5-8 and TRBJ2-5): EAGVTQSPTHLIKTRGQQATLRCSPISGHTSVYWYQQALGLGLQFLLWYDEGEERNRGNFPPRFSGRQFPNYSSELNVNALELEDSALYLCASSFGTPAETQYFGPGTRLLVL.

This CDR3 reads CASSPPAGSSYEQYV. Here the CDR3 DNA reads TGTGCCAGCAGTCCTCCGGCGGGGTCCTCCTACGAGCAGTACGTC. The chain joins TRBV7-9 to TRBJ2-7, with D maybe TRBD2 (6 bases). Germline V CDR1 and CDR2: SEHNR, FQNEAQ (reference sequence). Trimming stripped 6 bases from V and 0 bases from J, with 15 bases between. The CDR3 length is 15 residues.

A note on this clonotype: Sequence at one end of the junction differs from germline and may be a read error. CDR3 protein: CTSGTNRTPAPVRDSNQPQHF. The CDR3 bases are TGTACTAGTGGTACCAACCGGACTCCGGCCCCGGTAAGGGATAGCAATCAGCCCCAGCATTTT. The chain couples TRBV12-5 to TRBJ1-5, with D unclear. This CDR3 region has 21 residues. CDR1 and CDR2 (germline): LGHNT, FRNRAP.

This clonotype was detected a few times. This rearrangement joins TRBV7-2 to TRBJ1-3; D not certain. V was cut by 2 bases and J by 5 bases, with 16 bases left in between. The CDR3 is made up of 16 amino acids. CDR1 and CDR2 (germline): SGHTA, FQGNSA. The CDR3 nucleotides are TGTGCCAGCAGCTTAACATTCGGGTTTGATAGAAACACCATATATTTT. Amino acids: CASSLTFGFDRNTIYF.